These 22 T cell receptor beta chains share one sample of origin, sequenced in a study of CD8 T cells in ankylosing spondylitis. General study results and limits: It appeared that ankylosing spondylitis blood was characterized by a TCR beta motif of about eight highly homologous variants.

One entry per CDR3 protein results from TCRdb running MiXCR on the 5' RACE reads. Found here are some 400,000 distinct CDR3 sequences, approximately 20% of them singletons; the top ten hold about 16%. Their target antigens are unknown. Sequencing used blood, either unsorted or a sorted T cell fraction (not recorded which). The origin of the receptors is a male donor with ankylosing spondylitis.

This sequence joins TRBV6-2 or TRBV6-3 and TRBJ2-7; no firm D call. There are 13 residues in the CDR3. Germline CDR1 reads MNHEY; CDR2 reads SVGEGT. Trimming removed 2 bases from V and 3 bases from J, with 8 bases in between. CDR3 sequence: CASSYIPIYEQYF. DNA for the CDR3: TGTGCCAGCAGTTACATTCCAATCTACGAGCAGTACTTC.

The chain employs TRBV27 and TRBJ2-7; a weak D match, TRBD1 (5 bases). The germline V gene has CDR1 MNHEY and CDR2 SMNVEV (reference sequence). This CDR3 has 13 amino acids. V lost 7 bases to trimming and J lost 3 bases, with 13 bases between them. CDR3 coding DNA: TGTGCCAGCAAGGACCCAAGGGGCTACGAGCAGTACTTC. This sequence encodes CASKDPRGYEQYF.

Only a few counts were recorded for this clonotype. This chain uses TRBV4-2 with TRBJ2-3; no definite D call. Per the germline V gene, CDR1 is LGHNA and CDR2 is YNFKEQ. The CDR3 is made up of 15 amino acids. With 0 bases removed from V and 1 base from J, the gap between germline ends came to 8 bases. CDR3 sequence: CASSQDGARTDTQYF. The CDR3 DNA follows: TGTGCCAGCAGCCAAGACGGAGCGCGCACAGATACGCAGTATTTT.

This clonotype appeared a few times. This chain connects TRBV6-2 or TRBV6-3 to TRBJ1-1; D may be TRBD1 (6 bases). V lost 6 bases to trimming and J lost 4 bases, with 21 bases between them. Germline V gives CDR1 MNHEY, CDR2 SVGEGT. The CDR3 length is 16 residues. The CDR3 region has the DNA TGTGCCAGCAGCCACGAGACAGGAAGTATCGGCACTGAAGCTTTCTTT. It codes for CASSHETGSIGTEAFF.

This clonotype was detected a few times. The chain carries TRBV20-1 and TRBJ1-4; no clear D. Trimming cost V 4 bases and J 2 bases, with 2 bases left between them. From germline, CDR1 is DFQATT and CDR2 SNEGSKA (reference sequence). The CDR3 covers 11 residues. The CDR3 loop is CSANTNEKLFF. CDR3 nucleotide sequence: TGCAGTGCTAATACTAATGAAAAACTGTTTTTT.

This clonotype was observed a few times. This chain connects TRBV7-6 to TRBJ1-5, with D possibly being TRBD1 (6 bases). This CDR3 contains 17 residues. Germline V gene data show CDR1 as SGHVS and CDR2 as FNYEAQ. The V gene lost 3 bases and the J gene lost 0 bases, with 15 bases spanning the gap. The CDR3 loop is CASSFGRGGYSNQPQHF. DNA of the CDR3: TGTGCCAGCAGCTTTGGCAGGGGCGGTTATAGCAATCAGCCCCAGCATTTT.

In this sample, this clonotype turned up a few times. The CDR3 loop is CSAILAGIYNEQFF. The CDR3, as DNA: TGCAGTGCGATACTAGCGGGGATCTACAATGAGCAGTTCTTC. The chain combines TRBV20-1 with TRBJ2-1; 10 positions match TRBD2. Germline V gene data show CDR1 as DFQATT and CDR2 as SNEGSKA (reference sequence). The V segment lost 6 bases and the J segment 3 bases; nucleotides outside the gene matches: 5. This CDR3 spans 14 amino acids.

This clonotype was seen just once. CDR3 nucleotide sequence: TGCGCCAGCAGCTTGGAAATAGCGGGAGGATTCGACGAGCAGTACTTC. This encodes CASSLEIAGGFDEQYF. V usage is TRBV5-1 and J usage is TRBJ2-7; the match to TRBD2 covers 10 bases. Trimming cost V 0 bases and J 5 bases; bases outside gene matches: 8. CDR3 length: 16 amino acids. Germline CDR1 reads SGHRS; CDR2 reads YFSETQ.

The table lists this clonotype with a count of one. The chain couples TRBV24-1 to TRBJ2-2; D possibly corresponds to TRBD2 (6 bases). V was cut by 8 bases and J by 6 bases, with 12 bases left in between. Germline V lookup: CDR1 KGHDR, CDR2 SFDVKD. CDR3 size: 13 residues. The CDR3 reads CATTTGAPGELFF. The CDR3 coding sequence is TGTGCCACCACGACGGGAGCCCCCGGGGAGCTGTTTTTT.

This chain joins TRBV15 and TRBJ1-1; D not certain. The CDR3 consists of 14 residues. Germline loops: CDR1 LNHNV, CDR2 YYDKDF (reference sequence). Trimming stripped 2 bases from V and 1 base from J, with 8 bases between. The CDR3: CATSRQIPNTEAFF. The CDR3 DNA reads as TGTGCCACCAGCAGACAGATCCCGAACACTGAAGCTTTCTTT.

The chain uses TRBV2 and TRBJ2-5; D is uncertain. Germline CDR1 reads SNHLY; CDR2 reads FYNNEI. V was trimmed by 5 bases and J by 3 bases, leaving 13 bases between them. This CDR3 contains 14 residues. The CDR3 region is CASSYAIGEETQYF. CDR3 in DNA: TGTGCCAGCAGTTATGCGATTGGTGAAGAGACCCAGTACTTC. Full variable domain (missing parts from reference TRBV2 and TRBJ2-5): EPEVTQTPSHQVTQMGQEVILRCVPISNHLYFYWYRQILGQKVEFLVSFYNNEISEKSEIFDDQFSVERPDGSNFTLKIRSTKLEDSAMYFCASSYAIGEETQYFGPGTRLLVL.

In this sample, this clonotype turned up once. The rearrangement links TRBV20-1 to TRBJ1-1; D is unresolved. V was pared by 6 bases and J by 4 bases, with 12 bases between. This CDR3 has 12 residues. Germline values: CDR1 DFQATT, CDR2 SNEGSKA (reference sequence). Here the CDR3 DNA reads TGCAGTGCCGTCCCCACGGCCACTGAAGCTTTCTTT. It translates to CSAVPTATEAFF.

The CDR3 sequence: CATETGSSGANVLTF. As DNA, the CDR3 is TGTGCCACCGAAACGGGGAGCTCTGGGGCCAACGTCCTGACTTTC. The chain combines TRBV15 with TRBJ2-6; D perhaps matches TRBD2 (5 bases). Trimming took 8 bases from V and 0 from J, leaving 11 bases between them. Germline CDR1 reads LNHNV; CDR2 reads YYDKDF (reference sequence). CDR3 length: 15 amino acids.

The rearrangement joins TRBV28 to TRBJ2-6; no firm D call. The CDR3 extends over 14 amino acids. The V gene's germline CDR1 is MDHEN and CDR2 SYDVKM. Trimming stripped 5 bases from V and 0 bases from J, with 5 bases between. The CDR3 DNA is TGTGCCAGCAGTGGTCCCTCTGGGGCCAACGTCCTGACTTTC. Translation: CASSGPSGANVLTF.

This clonotype has only a few counts. The rearrangement uses TRBV9 and TRBJ1-1; TRBD1 agrees at 8 bases. The CDR3 runs 17 residues. Germline CDR1 and CDR2: SGDLS and YYNGEE. V was pared by 3 bases and J by 6 bases, with 16 bases of the junction left unmatched. The CDR3 DNA reads as TGTGCCAGCAGCGGAGGCAGGGGGCGAACCCCCGAGGCTGAAGCTTTCTTT. Amino acids: CASSGGRGRTPEAEAFF.

The sample holds a few counts of this clonotype. This chain uses TRBV7-2 with TRBJ2-6; unclear D gene. Trimming took 5 bases from V and 0 from J, leaving 11 bases between them. The CDR3 spans 16 residues. Germline V gene sequence: CDR1 SGHTA, CDR2 FQGNSA. The CDR3 sequence: CASSLGTGSGANVLTF. As DNA, the CDR3 is TGTGCCAGCAGCCTAGGAACCGGCTCTGGGGCCAACGTCCTGACTTTC.

This chain connects TRBV9 to TRBJ1-1; no definite D call. This CDR3 region has 14 residues. V was shortened by 0 bases and J by 2 bases, with 8 bases between the two germline ends. Germline loops: CDR1 SGDLS, CDR2 YYNGEE. The CDR3 spells CASSVDWGNTEAFF. CDR3 nucleotide sequence: TGTGCCAGCAGCGTAGACTGGGGAAACACTGAAGCTTTCTTT.

This clonotype was counted only a few times. The rearrangement uses TRBV18 and TRBJ2-7, with 10 bases matching TRBD2. The germline V gene encodes CDR1 KGHSH and CDR2 LQKENI. V was clipped by 4 bases and J by 2 bases; unmatched bases: 2. This CDR3 region has 14 residues. The CDR3 protein is CASSLSGRTYEQYF. The CDR3 DNA is TGTGCCAGCTCACTTAGCGGGAGGACCTACGAGCAGTACTTC.

The chain is built from TRBV20-1 and TRBJ2-7, with unresolved D. The CDR3 is 15 amino acids. V was pared by 4 bases and J by 1 base, with 17 bases between. The germline gives CDR1 DFQATT, CDR2 SNEGSKA (reference sequence). Here the CDR3 DNA reads TGCAGTGCTATGCCCCCCCGGATCCTTTCCTACGAGCAGTACTTC. It translates to CSAMPPRILSYEQYF.

The chain joins TRBV12-3 or TRBV12-4 to TRBJ2-5; no reliable D call. The CDR3 has 13 amino acids. Trimming took 2 bases from V and 4 from J, leaving 8 bases between them. The CDR3 region is CASSLNSGETQYF. CDR3 DNA: TGTGCCAGCAGTTTAAATTCAGGAGAGACCCAGTACTTC.

The V gene is TRBV6-1, the J gene TRBJ2-2; TRBD2 aligns across 8 bases. The germline gives CDR1 MNHNS, CDR2 SASEGT. With V trimmed by 6 bases and J by 8 bases, 8 bases remained unmatched. This CDR3 comprises 14 residues. This chain's CDR3 is CASRGLVRRGELFF. The CDR3 DNA is TGTGCCAGCAGGGGACTAGTGAGGAGGGGGGAGCTGTTTTTT.

This clonotype was seen only a few times. This chain links TRBV5-1 with TRBJ2-1, with D hard to call. There are 14 residues in the CDR3. The V gene lost 0 bases and the J gene lost 2 bases, with 6 bases spanning the gap. Looked up from germline, CDR1 is SGHRS and CDR2 is YFSETQ. The CDR3 sequence: CASSLDGAYNEQFF. The CDR3, as DNA: TGCGCCAGCAGCTTGGATGGGGCCTACAATGAGCAGTTCTTC.